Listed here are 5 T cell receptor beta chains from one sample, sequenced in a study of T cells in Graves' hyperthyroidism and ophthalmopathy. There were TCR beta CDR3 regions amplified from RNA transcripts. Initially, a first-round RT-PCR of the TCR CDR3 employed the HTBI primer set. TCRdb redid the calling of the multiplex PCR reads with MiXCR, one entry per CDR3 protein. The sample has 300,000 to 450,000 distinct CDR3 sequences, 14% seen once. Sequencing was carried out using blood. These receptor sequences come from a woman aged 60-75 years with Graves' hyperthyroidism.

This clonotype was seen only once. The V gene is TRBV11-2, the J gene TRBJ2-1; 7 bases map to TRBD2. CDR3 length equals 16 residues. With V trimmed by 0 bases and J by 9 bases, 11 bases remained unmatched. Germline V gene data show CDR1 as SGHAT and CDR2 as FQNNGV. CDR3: CASSLELGGSFGEQFF. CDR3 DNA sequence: TGTGCCAGCAGCTTAGAGTTAGGCGGGAGCTTTGGTGAGCAGTTCTTC.

For the CDR3, the DNA is TGCGCCAGCAGCGCGGGACAGGGAGGGAACTATGGCTACACCTTC. Amino acid sequence: CASSAGQGGNYGYTF. The V gene is TRBV5-1, the J gene TRBJ1-2; TRBD1 aligns across 9 bases. This CDR3 region has 15 residues. Germline V lookup: CDR1 SGHRS, CDR2 YFSETQ. V shed 4 bases, J shed 2 bases, and the junction held 6 bases outside the gene matches.

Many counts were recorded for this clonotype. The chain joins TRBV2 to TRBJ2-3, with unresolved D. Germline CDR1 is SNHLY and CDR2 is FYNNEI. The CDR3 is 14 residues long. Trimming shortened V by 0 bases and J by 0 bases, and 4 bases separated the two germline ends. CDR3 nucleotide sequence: TGTGCCAGCAGTGAAGCGTTGAGCACAGATACGCAGTATTTT. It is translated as CASSEALSTDTQYF.

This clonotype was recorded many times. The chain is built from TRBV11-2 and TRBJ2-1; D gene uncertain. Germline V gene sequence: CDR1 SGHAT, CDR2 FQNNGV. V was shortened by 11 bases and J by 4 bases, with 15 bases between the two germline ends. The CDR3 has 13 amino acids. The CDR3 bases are TGTGCCGGCACCACGACCGGTTACAATGAGCAGTTCTTC. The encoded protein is CAGTTTGYNEQFF.

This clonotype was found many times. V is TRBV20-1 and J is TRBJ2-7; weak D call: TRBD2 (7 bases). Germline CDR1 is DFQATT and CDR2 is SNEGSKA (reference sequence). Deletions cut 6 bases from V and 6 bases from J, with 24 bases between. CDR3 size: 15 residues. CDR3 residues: CSAPAAGAAISEQYF. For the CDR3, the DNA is TGCAGTGCCCCTGCCGCGGGGGCTGCGATCTCCGAGCAGTACTTC.